Below, 10 T cell receptor beta chains from the same sample are listed, as sequenced in a study of response to subunit inactivated influenza vaccine. TCRdb recomputed calls from the RT-PCR reads with MiXCR, one row per CDR3 protein. The table shows 450,000 to 600,000 distinct CDR3 sequences, with approximately 15% occurring only once. The sample was CD4+ T cells sorted from PBMCs, taken less than 30 months after vaccination. The receptors were sampled from a man aged 45-69 years who received an inactivated influenza vaccine.

In this sample, this clonotype turned up a few times. DNA of the CDR3: TGTGCCACCCATACGAACACCGGGGAGCTGTTTTTT. It encodes CATHTNTGELFF. The genes are TRBV10-3 and TRBJ2-2; unclear D gene. The CDR3 runs 12 residues. Per the germline V gene, CDR1 is ENHRY and CDR2 is SYGVKD. V lost 10 bases to trimming and J lost 0 bases, with 6 bases between them.

This clonotype was recorded a few times. This rearrangement joins TRBV9 to TRBJ2-3; 9 bases match TRBD1. The CDR3 contains 16 residues. V lost 3 bases and J lost 0; bases outside the gene matches: 5. CDR1 is SGDLS and CDR2 is YYNGEE in the germline V gene. In DNA, the CDR3 is TGTGCCAGCAGCGCCCGGACAGGGGTTAGCACAGATACGCAGTATTTT. This encodes CASSARTGVSTDTQYF.

The chain links TRBV7-2 to TRBJ2-1, with 9 bases aligning to TRBD1. J lost 5 bases, V lost 5 bases, and 7 bases had no gene match. Germline CDR1 SGHTA, CDR2 FQGNSA. The CDR3 covers 15 residues. For the CDR3, the DNA is TGTGCCAGCAGCCCCAGCACAGGGGGCAACAATGAGCAGTTCTTC. It is translated as CASSPSTGGNNEQFF. Filled out from reference TRBV7-2 and TRBJ2-1, the complete variable domain reads GAGVSQSPSNKVTEKGKDVELRCDPISGHTALYWYRQSLGQGLEFLIYFQGNSAPDKSGLPSDRFSAERTGGSVSTLTIQRTQQEDSAVYLCASSPSTGGNNEQFFGPGTRLTVL.

This clonotype occurred many times. V gene TRBV4-2 combines with J gene TRBJ2-7; the D call may be TRBD1 or TRBD2 (5 bases each). The V gene lost 2 bases and the J gene lost 0 bases, with 14 bases spanning the gap. The germline gives CDR1 LGHNA, CDR2 YNFKEQ. This CDR3 is 16 amino acids long. The CDR3 nucleotides are TGTGCCAGCAGCCAATTCCCGAGGGGCAGCTCCTACGAGCAGTACTTC. Protein sequence: CASSQFPRGSSYEQYF.

The rearrangement uses TRBV7-2 and TRBJ1-1; possibly TRBD1 for D (5 bases). This CDR3 spans 14 amino acids. Trimming pared 5 bases from V and 0 bases from J, leaving 10 bases between. In germline, CDR1 is SGHTA, CDR2 FQGNSA. Here the CDR3 DNA reads TGTGCCAGCAGCGGGGGGAGAATGAACACTGAAGCTTTCTTT. It translates to CASSGGRMNTEAFF.

The chain uses TRBV6-5 and TRBJ1-1, with TRBD1 identical over 10 bases. Per the germline V gene, CDR1 is MNHEY and CDR2 is SVGAGI. Losses at the gene ends were 0 bases for V and 8 bases for J; bases not matched to a gene: 9. This CDR3 contains 16 residues. This chain's CDR3 is CASSYSTPGQGREAFF. The CDR3, as DNA: TGTGCCAGCAGTTACTCGACTCCGGGACAGGGGCGAGAAGCTTTCTTT.

A few counts support this clonotype. As DNA, the CDR3 is TGTGCCAGCAGCCGGGACAGGGCCACAGATACGCAGTATTTT. As protein: CASSRDRATDTQYF. V and J are TRBV7-2 and TRBJ2-3; 9 bases are shared with TRBD1. The CDR3 extends over 14 amino acids. CDR1 and CDR2 from the germline V gene are SGHTA and FQGNSA. Trimming removed 5 bases from V and 2 bases from J; junction bases left unmatched: 2.

The chain has TRBV20-1 and TRBJ2-5; a weak D match, TRBD1 (7 bases). This CDR3 comprises 14 residues. Trimming stripped 0 bases from V and 5 bases from J, with 13 bases between. CDR1 is DFQATT and CDR2 is SNEGSKA in the germline V gene (reference sequence). CDR3 DNA: TGCAGTGCTAGAGATCGCAGGGGGACTGAGACCCAGTACTTC. Translated, it gives CSARDRRGTETQYF.

This clonotype was detected many times. V gene TRBV7-2 combines with J gene TRBJ2-7; no firm D call. The CDR3 has 12 amino acids. Trimming pared 6 bases from V and 2 bases from J, leaving 8 bases between. The V gene's germline CDR1 is SGHTA and CDR2 FQGNSA. CDR3 sequence: CASRGPTYEQYF. The CDR3 region has the DNA TGTGCCAGCAGGGGTCCTACCTACGAGCAGTACTTC.

CDR3 amino acids: CSAPLAQETQYF. CDR3 nucleotides: TGCAGTGCCCCGCTGGCTCAAGAGACCCAGTACTTC. V is TRBV20-1 and J is TRBJ2-5; unclear D gene. The CDR3 consists of 12 residues. V shed 6 bases and J shed 2 bases, with 10 bases lying between them. Germline V gives CDR1 DFQATT, CDR2 SNEGSKA (reference sequence).